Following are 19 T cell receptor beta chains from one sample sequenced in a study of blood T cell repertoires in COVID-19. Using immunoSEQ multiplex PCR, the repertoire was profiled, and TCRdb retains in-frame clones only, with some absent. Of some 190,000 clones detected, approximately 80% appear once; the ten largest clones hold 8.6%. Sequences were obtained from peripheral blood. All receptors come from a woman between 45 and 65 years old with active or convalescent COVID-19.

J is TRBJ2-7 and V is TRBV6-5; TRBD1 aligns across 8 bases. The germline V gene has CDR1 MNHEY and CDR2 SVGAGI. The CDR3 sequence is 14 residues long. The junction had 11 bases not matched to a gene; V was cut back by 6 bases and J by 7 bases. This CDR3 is CASRAGRQGREQYF. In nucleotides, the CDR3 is TGTGCCAGCAGGGCCGGCAGACAGGGGAGAGAGCAGTACTTC.

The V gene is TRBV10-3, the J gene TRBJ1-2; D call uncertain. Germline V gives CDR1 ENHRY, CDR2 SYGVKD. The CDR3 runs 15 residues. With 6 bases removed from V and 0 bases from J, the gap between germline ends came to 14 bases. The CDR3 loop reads CAISALRQTNYGYTF. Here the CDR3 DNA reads TGTGCCATCAGCGCCCTAAGACAAACTAACTATGGCTACACCTTC.

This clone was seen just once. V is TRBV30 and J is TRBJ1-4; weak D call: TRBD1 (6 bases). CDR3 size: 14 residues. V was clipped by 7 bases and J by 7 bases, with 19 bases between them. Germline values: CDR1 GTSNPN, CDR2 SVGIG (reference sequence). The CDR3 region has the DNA TGTGCCTTGGACGTCAGCCAACAGGGTGAAAAACTGTTTTTT. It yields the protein CALDVSQQGEKLFF.

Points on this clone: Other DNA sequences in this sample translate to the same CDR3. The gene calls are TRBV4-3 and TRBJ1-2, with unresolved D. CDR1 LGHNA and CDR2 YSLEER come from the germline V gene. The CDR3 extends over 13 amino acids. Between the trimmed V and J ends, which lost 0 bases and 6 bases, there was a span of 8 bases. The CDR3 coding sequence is TGCGCCAGCAGCCAAGATCGGGGAGATGGCTACACCTTC. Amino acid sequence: CASSQDRGDGYTF.

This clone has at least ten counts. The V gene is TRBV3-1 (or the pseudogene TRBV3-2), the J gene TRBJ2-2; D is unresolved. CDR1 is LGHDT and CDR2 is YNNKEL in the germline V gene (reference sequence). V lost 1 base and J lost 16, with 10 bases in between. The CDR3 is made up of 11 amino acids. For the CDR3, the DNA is TGTGCCAGCAGCCAAGCCGGAGTGCCGTTTTTT. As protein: CASSQAGVPFF.

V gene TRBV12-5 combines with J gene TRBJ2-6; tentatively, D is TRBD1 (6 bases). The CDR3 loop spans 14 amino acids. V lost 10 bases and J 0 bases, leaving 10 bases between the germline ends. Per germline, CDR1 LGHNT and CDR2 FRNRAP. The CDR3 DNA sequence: TGTGCTATCCAAGGGGGCTCTGGGGCCAACGTCCTGACTTTC. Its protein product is CAIQGGSGANVLTF.

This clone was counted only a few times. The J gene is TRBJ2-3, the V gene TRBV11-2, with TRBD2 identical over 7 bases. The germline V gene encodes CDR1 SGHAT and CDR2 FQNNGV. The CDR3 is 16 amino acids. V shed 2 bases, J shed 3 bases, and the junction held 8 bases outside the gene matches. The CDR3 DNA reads TGTGCCAGCAGCTTAAGCCGCGGGAGAGTGACAGATACGCAGTATTTT. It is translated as CASSLSRGRVTDTQYF.

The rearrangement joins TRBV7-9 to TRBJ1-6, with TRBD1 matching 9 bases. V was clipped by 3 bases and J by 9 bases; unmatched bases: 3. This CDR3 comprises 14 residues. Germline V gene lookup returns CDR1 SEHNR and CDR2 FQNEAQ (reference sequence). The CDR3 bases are TGTGCCAGCAGCTTGGGGACAGGGTCTTCACCCCTCCACTTT. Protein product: CASSLGTGSSPLHF.

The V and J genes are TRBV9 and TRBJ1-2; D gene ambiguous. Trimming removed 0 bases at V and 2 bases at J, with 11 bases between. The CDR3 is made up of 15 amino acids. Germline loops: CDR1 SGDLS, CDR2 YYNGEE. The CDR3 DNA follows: TGTGCCAGCAGCGTAGACCCCACAGACAACTATGGCTACACCTTC. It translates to CASSVDPTDNYGYTF.

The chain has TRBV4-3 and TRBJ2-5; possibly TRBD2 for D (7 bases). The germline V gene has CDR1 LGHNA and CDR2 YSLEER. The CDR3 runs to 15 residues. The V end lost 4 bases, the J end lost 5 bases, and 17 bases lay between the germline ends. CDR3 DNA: TGCGCCAGCAGCCGTGACCTACAGGGAGGGGAGACCCAGTACTTC. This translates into CASSRDLQGGETQYF.

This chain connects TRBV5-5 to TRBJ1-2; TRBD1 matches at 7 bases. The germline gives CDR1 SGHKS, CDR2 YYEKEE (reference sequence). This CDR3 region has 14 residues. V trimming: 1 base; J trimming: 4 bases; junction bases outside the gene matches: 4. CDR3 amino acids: CASSLTGDSYGYTF. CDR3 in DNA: TGTGCCAGCAGCTTGACCGGGGACAGCTATGGCTACACCTTC.

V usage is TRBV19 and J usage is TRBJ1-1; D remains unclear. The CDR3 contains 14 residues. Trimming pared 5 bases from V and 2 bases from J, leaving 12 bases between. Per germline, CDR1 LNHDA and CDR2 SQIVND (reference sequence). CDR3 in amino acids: CASSPTEKNTEAFF. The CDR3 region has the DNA TGTGCCAGTAGTCCGACGGAGAAAAACACTGAAGCTTTCTTT.

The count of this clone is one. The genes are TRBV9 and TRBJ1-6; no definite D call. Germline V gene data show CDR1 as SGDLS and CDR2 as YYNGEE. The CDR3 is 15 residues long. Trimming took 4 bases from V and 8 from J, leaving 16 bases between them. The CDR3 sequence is CASSPRPDAHSPLHF. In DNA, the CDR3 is TGTGCCAGCAGCCCCCGCCCAGATGCCCATTCACCCCTCCACTTT.

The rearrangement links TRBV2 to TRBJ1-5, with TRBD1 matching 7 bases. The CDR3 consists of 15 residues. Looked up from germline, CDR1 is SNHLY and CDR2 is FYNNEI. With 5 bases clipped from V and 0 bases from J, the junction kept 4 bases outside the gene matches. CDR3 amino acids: CASSPGQHSNQPQHF. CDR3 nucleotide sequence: TGTGCCAGCAGTCCGGGACAGCATAGCAATCAGCCCCAGCATTTT.

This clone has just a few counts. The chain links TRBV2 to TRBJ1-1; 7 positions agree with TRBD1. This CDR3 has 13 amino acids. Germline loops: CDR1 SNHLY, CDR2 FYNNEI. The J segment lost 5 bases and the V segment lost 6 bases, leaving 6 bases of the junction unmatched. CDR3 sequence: CASSQGGRTEAFF. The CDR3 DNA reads TGTGCCAGCAGCCAGGGGGGCCGGACTGAAGCTTTCTTT.

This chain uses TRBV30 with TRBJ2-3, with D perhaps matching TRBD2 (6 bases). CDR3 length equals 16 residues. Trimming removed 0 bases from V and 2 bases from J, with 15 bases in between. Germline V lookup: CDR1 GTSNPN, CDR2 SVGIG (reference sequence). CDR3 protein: CAWSVKGLASTDTQYF. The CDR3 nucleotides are TGTGCCTGGAGTGTAAAGGGGCTAGCGTCCACAGATACGCAGTATTTT.

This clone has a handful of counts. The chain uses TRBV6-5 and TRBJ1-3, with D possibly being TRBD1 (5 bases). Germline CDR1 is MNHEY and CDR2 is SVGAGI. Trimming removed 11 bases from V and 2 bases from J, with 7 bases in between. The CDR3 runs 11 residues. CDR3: CAGAAGNTIYF. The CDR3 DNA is TGTGCCGGGGCCGCTGGAAACACCATATATTTT.

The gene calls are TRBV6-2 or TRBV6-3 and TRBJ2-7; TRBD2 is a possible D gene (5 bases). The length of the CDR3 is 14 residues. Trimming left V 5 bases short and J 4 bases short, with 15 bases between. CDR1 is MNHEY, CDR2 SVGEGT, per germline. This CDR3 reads CASSPRAGGYEQYF. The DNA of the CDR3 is TGTGCCAGCAGTCCACGGGCAGGCGGGTACGAGCAGTACTTC.

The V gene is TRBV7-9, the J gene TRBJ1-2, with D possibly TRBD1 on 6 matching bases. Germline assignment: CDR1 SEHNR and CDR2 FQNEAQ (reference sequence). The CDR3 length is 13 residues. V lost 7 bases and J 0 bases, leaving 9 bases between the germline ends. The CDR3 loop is CASTRQANYGYTF. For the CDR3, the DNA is TGTGCCAGCACACGACAGGCTAACTATGGCTACACCTTC.